The 25 T cell receptor beta chains given below trace back to one sample, sequenced in a study of blood T cells in healthy people across ages (dated by TCRdb to between 2014 and 2017). Libraries were built with 5' RACE. Sequencing was carried out with an Illumina HiSeq 2500. A second 7 to 11 cycle PCR used a sample-barcoded 5' primer and a J-beta primer mix. The public sequencing data were trimmed at Q25 with fastp and processed into clonotypes with MiXCR by TCRdb, which kept only in-frame beta chains. Identical CDR3 proteins give one entry, which carries the most common genes and DNA. This sample gives about 780,000 distinct CDR3 sequences in total; about 46% of them show up just once. Jointly, the top ten make up approximately 18% of the sample. Sequencing was done on a sample of blood. The origin of the receptors is an elderly man in good health.

This clonotype was seen a handful of times. The chain links TRBV7-9 to TRBJ1-4; D unclear. The CDR3 totals 13 residues. The V gene's germline CDR1 is SEHNR and CDR2 FQNEAQ (reference sequence). Trimming left V 6 bases short and J 6 bases short, with 11 bases between. DNA for the CDR3: TGTGCCAGCAGTAAAACAGCTGATGAAAAACTGTTTTTT. Translated, it gives CASSKTADEKLFF.

The chain links TRBV12-3 or TRBV12-4 to TRBJ1-2, with D possibly matching TRBD1 (6 bases). Between the trimmed V and J ends, which lost 4 bases and 4 bases, there was a span of 10 bases. The CDR3 sequence is 13 residues long. The CDR3 DNA reads TGTGCCAGCAGTTCAGGGGATGCCTATGGCTACACCTTC. It codes for CASSSGDAYGYTF.

At least ten counts were recorded for this clonotype. The chain uses TRBV29-1 and TRBJ2-7; D may be TRBD1 (7 bases). V shed 4 bases and J shed 1 base, with 11 bases lying between them. Germline lookup yields CDR1 SQVTM and CDR2 ANQGSEA. This CDR3 contains 13 residues. CDR3 DNA sequence: TGCAGCGTTGGACAGGGAGGTTCCTACGAGCAGTACTTC. Translating it yields CSVGQGGSYEQYF.

This chain links TRBV20-1 with TRBJ1-2; D uncertain. Germline CDR1 DFQATT, CDR2 SNEGSKA (reference sequence). The CDR3 covers 12 residues. Between the trimmed V and J ends, which lost 1 base and 4 bases, there was a span of 7 bases. The CDR3 DNA reads TGCAGTGCTAGAGTTGGAGTCTATGGCTACACCTTC. This sequence encodes CSARVGVYGYTF.

This clonotype turned up a few times. V is TRBV10-3 and J is TRBJ2-3, with a tentative D call TRBD1 (5 bases). The V gene lost 0 bases and the J gene lost 1 base, with 8 bases spanning the gap. Germline CDR1 is ENHRY and CDR2 is SYGVKD. CDR3 length: 15 residues. CDR3 protein: CAISESRDGTDTQYF. For the CDR3, the DNA is TGTGCCATCAGTGAGTCCAGGGATGGCACAGATACGCAGTATTTT.

The CDR3 here is CASSEETAFYNEQFF. CDR3 nucleotides: TGTGCCAGCAGTGAAGAGACAGCGTTTTACAATGAGCAGTTCTTC. V is TRBV2 and J is TRBJ2-1; possibly TRBD1 for D (5 bases). Trimming stripped 1 base from V and 4 bases from J, with 11 bases between. This CDR3 spans 15 amino acids. Germline CDR1 SNHLY, CDR2 FYNNEI.

The V gene is TRBV27, the J gene TRBJ1-2, with a tentative D call TRBD1 (5 bases). CDR1 MNHEY and CDR2 SMNVEV come from the germline V gene (reference sequence). This CDR3 has 14 amino acids. Trimming stripped 6 bases from V and 6 bases from J, with 17 bases between. CDR3 residues: CASSPRRGSHGYTF. CDR3 nucleotide sequence: TGTGCCAGCAGCCCGAGGCGGGGGAGCCATGGCTACACCTTC.

This clonotype has only a few counts. The chain links TRBV12-3 or TRBV12-4 to TRBJ1-2, with D maybe TRBD1 (5 bases). This CDR3 comprises 14 residues. V gave up 3 bases and J gave up 8 bases, with 16 bases separating them. The CDR3 DNA is TGTGCCAGCAGTTTCGAGTTGAGGGGAAAGGGCTACACCTTC. The encoded protein is CASSFELRGKGYTF.

The V gene is TRBV19, the J gene TRBJ2-3; perhaps TRBD1 as D (6 bases). Trimming cost V 3 bases and J 5 bases, with 18 bases left between them. CDR3 size: 16 residues. The germline CDR1 and CDR2 sequences are LNHDA and SQIVND (reference sequence). This CDR3 reads CASSMTGLIGGDTQYF. In nucleotides, the CDR3 is TGTGCCAGTAGTATGACCGGACTGATAGGGGGAGATACGCAGTATTTT.

The chain couples TRBV11-2 to TRBJ1-2, with D tentatively TRBD1 (6 bases). The CDR3 contains 15 residues. Germline V lookup: CDR1 SGHAT, CDR2 FQNNGV. Trimming removed 0 bases from V and 4 bases from J, with 12 bases in between. CDR3 sequence (DNA): TGTGCCAGCAGCTTAGAGGCAGGGGACCTCTATGGCTACACCTTC. Its protein product is CASSLEAGDLYGYTF.

The chain joins TRBV7-9 to TRBJ1-5; D is undetermined. The CDR3 has 12 residues. V was clipped by 2 bases and J by 5 bases, with 4 bases between them. Germline V CDR1 and CDR2: SEHNR, FQNEAQ (reference sequence). The CDR3 DNA follows: TGTGCCAGCAGCTTACGCGATCAGCCCCAGCATTTT. Encoded protein: CASSLRDQPQHF.

A remark on this clonotype: One end of the junction does not line up with germline, which may come from a read error. The chain employs TRBV25-1 and TRBJ2-3; D not certain. The CDR3 contains 11 residues. The germline CDR1 and CDR2 sequences are MGHDK and SYGVNS. The CDR3 coding sequence is TGTGCCACCGCGATCGGAGATACGCAGTTTTTT. It yields the protein CATAIGDTQFF.

The genes are TRBV7-3 and TRBJ2-5; D unclear. Trimming pared 5 bases from V and 5 bases from J, leaving 9 bases between. CDR3 length: 12 residues. The germline CDR1 and CDR2 sequences are SGHTA and FQGTGA. CDR3 sequence: CASSQPGETQYF. As DNA, the CDR3 is TGTGCCAGCAGCCAGCCCGGCGAGACCCAGTACTTC.

Regarding this clonotype: The junction departs from germline at one end; a sequencing error may be responsible. J is TRBJ1-2 and V is TRBV14; D gene unclear. In germline, CDR1 is SGHDN, CDR2 FVKESK. The CDR3 runs 13 residues. This CDR3 is CASSQVTDYGYTF. The DNA for the CDR3 is TGTGCCAGCAGCCAAGTGACGGACTATGGCTACACCTTT.

Comments on this clonotype: This could be a read error, since a much larger clone is one nucleotide away. The J gene is TRBJ2-1, the V gene TRBV29-1; TRBD2 matches 8 bases. CDR1 is SQVTM, CDR2 ANQGSEA, per germline. This CDR3 is 11 amino acids long. In DNA form, the CDR3 reads TGCAACGGGGGGACTAGAGAGGAGCAGTTCTTC. This encodes CNGGTREEQFF.

This clonotype came up many times. The chain uses TRBV9 and TRBJ2-1; 9 positions agree with TRBD2. V lost 1 base to trimming and J lost 7 bases; unmatched junction nucleotides: 6. The length of the CDR3 is 15 residues. CDR1 SGDLS and CDR2 YYNGEE come from the germline V gene. The CDR3 loop is CASSVTAGGLNEQFF. The CDR3 DNA follows: TGTGCCAGCAGCGTAACAGCGGGAGGCTTGAATGAGCAGTTCTTC.

The V gene is TRBV24-1, the J gene TRBJ2-1; 13 positions match TRBD2. Germline loops: CDR1 KGHDR, CDR2 SFDVKD. This CDR3 has 16 amino acids. V shed 5 bases and J 10 bases; nucleotides not matched to a gene: 10. In DNA, the CDR3 is TGTGCCACCAGTGGCGCCGGGACTAGCGGGATAGAAGAGCAGTTCTTC. Protein product: CATSGAGTSGIEEQFF.

The chain uses TRBV5-5 and TRBJ1-1; 7 nucleotides match TRBD1. CDR1 and CDR2 from the germline V gene are SGHKS and YYEKEE (reference sequence). With 4 bases clipped from V and 7 bases from J, the junction kept 10 bases outside the gene matches. The CDR3 runs 14 residues. The CDR3 here is CASSLGTAPLEAFF. The CDR3, as DNA: TGTGCCAGCAGCCTTGGGACAGCACCGCTTGAAGCTTTCTTT.

The chain combines TRBV5-1 with TRBJ2-1; 9 bases are a match to TRBD2. Germline V gives CDR1 SGHRS, CDR2 YFSETQ. With V trimmed by 0 bases and J by 6 bases, 4 bases remained unmatched. This CDR3 contains 15 residues. In nucleotides, the CDR3 is TGCGCCAGCAGCTTGGCACGAGCGGGGGGCAATGAGCAGTTCTTC. Protein sequence: CASSLARAGGNEQFF.

Comments on this clonotype: This may arise from a read error, as a much more abundant clone is one base away. The chain combines TRBV20-1 with TRBJ2-1; no clear D gene. V lost 4 bases and J lost 6, with 16 bases in between. This CDR3 has 14 amino acids. Germline CDR1 is DFQATT and CDR2 is SNEGSKA (reference sequence). CDR3 sequence reads: CSAILPRACNEQFF. The CDR3 DNA is TGCAGTGCTATACTCCCTAGAGCTTGCAATGAGCAGTTCTTC.

This chain connects TRBV6-1 to TRBJ2-5; 9 bases match TRBD2. Per the germline V gene, CDR1 is MNHNS and CDR2 is SASEGT. With V trimmed by 2 bases and J by 6 bases, 13 bases remained unmatched. This CDR3 is built from 17 residues. This chain's CDR3 is CASSEMEGSGRSKTQYF. The DNA for the CDR3 is TGTGCCAGCAGTGAAATGGAGGGTAGCGGGAGATCGAAGACCCAGTACTTC.

The chain carries TRBV29-1 and TRBJ2-7; no clear D. The germline gives CDR1 SQVTM, CDR2 ANQGSEA. V shed 4 bases and J shed 7 bases, with 11 bases lying between them. The CDR3 consists of 11 residues. The DNA of the CDR3 is TGCAGCGTTGGTTTCAAGTGGGAGCAGTACTTC. Translating it yields CSVGFKWEQYF.

V gene TRBV5-1 combines with J gene TRBJ1-2; 8 bases agree with TRBD1. The V and J ends lost 2 bases and 2 bases, in that order; junction bases with no gene match: 8. CDR1 is SGHRS, CDR2 YFSETQ, per germline. The CDR3 loop spans 16 amino acids. As DNA, the CDR3 is TGCGCCAGCAGCTTAACCACCGGGACAGGAAACTATGGCTACACCTTC. It specifies CASSLTTGTGNYGYTF.

For the CDR3, the DNA is TGTGCCAGCAGCACAACCGGGACTAGCAATTTTCCAGAGACCCAGTACTTC. Encoded protein: CASSTTGTSNFPETQYF. The rearrangement joins TRBV6-1 to TRBJ2-5, with 9 nucleotides matching TRBD2. This CDR3 region has 17 residues. From germline, CDR1 is MNHNS and CDR2 SASEGT. J was trimmed by 4 bases and V by 6 bases; bases with no gene match: 15.

This clonotype was seen repeatedly, ten times or more. The chain employs TRBV7-3 and TRBJ2-3, with D perhaps TRBD2 (5 bases). Germline loops: CDR1 SGHTA, CDR2 FQGTGA. Trimming took 1 base from V and 7 from J, leaving 18 bases between them. There are 16 residues in the CDR3. Here the CDR3 DNA reads TGTGCCAGCAGCTTAAAAATCGCGGGTCATGGTAATACGCAGTATTTT. It codes for CASSLKIAGHGNTQYF.